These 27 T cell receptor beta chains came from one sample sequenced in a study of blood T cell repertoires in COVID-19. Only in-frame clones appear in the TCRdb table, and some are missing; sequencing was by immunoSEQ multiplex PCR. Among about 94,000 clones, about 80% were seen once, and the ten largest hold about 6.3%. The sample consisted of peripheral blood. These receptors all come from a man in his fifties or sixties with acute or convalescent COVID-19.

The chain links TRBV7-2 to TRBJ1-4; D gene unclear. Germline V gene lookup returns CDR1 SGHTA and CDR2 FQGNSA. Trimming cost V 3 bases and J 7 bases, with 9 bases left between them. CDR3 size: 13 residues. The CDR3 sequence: CASSFKSGEKLFF. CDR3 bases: TGTGCCAGCAGCTTCAAGTCGGGTGAAAAACTGTTTTTT.

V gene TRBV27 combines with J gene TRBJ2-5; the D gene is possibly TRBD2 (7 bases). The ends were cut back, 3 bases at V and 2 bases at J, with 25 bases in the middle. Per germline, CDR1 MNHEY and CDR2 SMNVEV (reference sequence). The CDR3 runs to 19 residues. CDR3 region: CASSFWGGSATGPQETQYF. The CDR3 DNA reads TGTGCCAGCAGTTTCTGGGGGGGGTCCGCGACAGGTCCACAAGAGACCCAGTACTTC.

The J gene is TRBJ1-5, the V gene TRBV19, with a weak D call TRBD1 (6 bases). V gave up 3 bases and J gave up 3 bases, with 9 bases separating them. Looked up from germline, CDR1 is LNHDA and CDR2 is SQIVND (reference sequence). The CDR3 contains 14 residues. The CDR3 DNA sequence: TGTGCCAGTAGTATGAGGGGGTACAATCAGCCCCAGCATTTT. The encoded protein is CASSMRGYNQPQHF.

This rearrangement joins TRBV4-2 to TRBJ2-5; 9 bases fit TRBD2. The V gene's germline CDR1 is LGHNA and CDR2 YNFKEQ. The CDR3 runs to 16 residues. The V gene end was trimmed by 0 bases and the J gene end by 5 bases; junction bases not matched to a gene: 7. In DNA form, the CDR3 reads TGTGCCAGCAGCCAAGATTGGCGGGGGGGCTTGGAGACCCAGTACTTC. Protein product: CASSQDWRGGLETQYF.

Here the CDR3 DNA reads TGTGCCAGCAGTTGGGTGTCGGTTGAGATAGGGGCGCAGACCTACGAGCAGTACTTC. Amino acid sequence: CASSWVSVEIGAQTYEQYF. The rearrangement joins TRBV2 to TRBJ2-7; D is perhaps TRBD1 (5 bases). The CDR3 loop spans 19 amino acids. V shed 5 bases and J shed 2 bases, with 28 bases lying between them. Germline values: CDR1 SNHLY, CDR2 FYNNEI.

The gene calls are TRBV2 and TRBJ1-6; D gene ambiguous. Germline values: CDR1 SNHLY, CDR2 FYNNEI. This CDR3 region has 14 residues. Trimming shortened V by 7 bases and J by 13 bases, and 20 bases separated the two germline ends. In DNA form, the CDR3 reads TGTGCCAGCATCGGTCCGGGTCTATCATCCCCCCTCCACTTT. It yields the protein CASIGPGLSSPLHF. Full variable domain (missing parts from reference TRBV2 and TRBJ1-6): EPEVTQTPSHQVTQMGQEVILRCVPISNHLYFYWYRQILGQKVEFLVSFYNNEISEKSEIFDDQFSVERPDGSNFTLKIRSTKLEDSAMYFCASIGPGLSSPLHFGNGTRLTVT.

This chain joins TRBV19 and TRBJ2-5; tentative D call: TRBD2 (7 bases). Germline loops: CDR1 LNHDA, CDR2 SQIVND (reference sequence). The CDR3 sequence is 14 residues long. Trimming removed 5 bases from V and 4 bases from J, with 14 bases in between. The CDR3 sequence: CASSSLGGAETQYF. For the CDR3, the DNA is TGTGCCAGTAGTTCCTTAGGGGGGGCAGAGACCCAGTACTTC. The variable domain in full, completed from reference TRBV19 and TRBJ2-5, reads DGGITQSPKYLFRKEGQNVTLSCEQNLNHDAMYWYRQDPGQGLRLIYYSQIVNDFQKGDIAEGYSVSREKKESFPLTVTSAQKNPTAFYLCASSSLGGAETQYFGPGTRLLVL.

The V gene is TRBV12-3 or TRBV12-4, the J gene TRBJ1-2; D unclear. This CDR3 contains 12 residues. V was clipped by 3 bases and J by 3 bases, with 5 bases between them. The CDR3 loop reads CASSFSDYGYTF. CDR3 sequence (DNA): TGTGCCAGCAGTTTTTCGGACTATGGCTACACCTTC.

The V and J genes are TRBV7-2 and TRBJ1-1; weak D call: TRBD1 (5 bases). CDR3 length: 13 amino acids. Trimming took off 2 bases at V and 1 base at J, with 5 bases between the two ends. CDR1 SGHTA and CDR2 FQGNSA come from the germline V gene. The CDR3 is CASSLQGNTEAFF. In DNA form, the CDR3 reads TGTGCCAGCAGCTTACAGGGGAACACTGAAGCTTTCTTT.

The CDR3 DNA follows: TGCGCCAGCAGCTTACCTCAGGGTACAAACACTGAAGCTTTCTTT. Protein: CASSLPQGTNTEAFF. V is TRBV5-1 and J is TRBJ1-1; weak D call: TRBD1 (5 bases). Looked up from germline, CDR1 is SGHRS and CDR2 is YFSETQ. With 2 bases removed from V and 2 bases from J, the gap between germline ends came to 13 bases. The CDR3 consists of 15 residues.

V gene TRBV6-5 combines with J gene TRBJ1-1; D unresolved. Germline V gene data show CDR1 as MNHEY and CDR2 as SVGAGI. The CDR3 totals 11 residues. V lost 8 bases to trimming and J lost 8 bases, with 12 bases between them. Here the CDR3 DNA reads TGTGCCAGCGGGCGTGACGGAGAAGCTTTCTTT. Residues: CASGRDGEAFF.

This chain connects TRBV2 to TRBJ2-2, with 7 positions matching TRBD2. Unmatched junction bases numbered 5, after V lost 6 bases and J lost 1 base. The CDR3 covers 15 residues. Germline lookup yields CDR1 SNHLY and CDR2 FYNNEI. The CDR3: CASRSTSRNTGELFF. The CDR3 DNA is TGTGCCAGCAGGTCGACTAGCAGGAACACCGGGGAGCTGTTTTTT.

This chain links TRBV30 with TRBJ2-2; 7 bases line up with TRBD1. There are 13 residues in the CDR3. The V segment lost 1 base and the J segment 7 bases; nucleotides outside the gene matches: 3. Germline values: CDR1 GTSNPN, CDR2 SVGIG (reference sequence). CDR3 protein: CAWSAQGNGELFF. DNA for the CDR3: TGTGCCTGGAGTGCACAGGGGAACGGGGAGCTGTTTTTT.

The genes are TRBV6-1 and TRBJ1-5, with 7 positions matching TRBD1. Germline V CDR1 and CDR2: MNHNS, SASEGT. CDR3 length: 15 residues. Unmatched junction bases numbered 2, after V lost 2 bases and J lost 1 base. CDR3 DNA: TGTGCCAGCAGTGAATTCAGGGGGAGCAATCAGCCCCAGCATTTT. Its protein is CASSEFRGSNQPQHF.

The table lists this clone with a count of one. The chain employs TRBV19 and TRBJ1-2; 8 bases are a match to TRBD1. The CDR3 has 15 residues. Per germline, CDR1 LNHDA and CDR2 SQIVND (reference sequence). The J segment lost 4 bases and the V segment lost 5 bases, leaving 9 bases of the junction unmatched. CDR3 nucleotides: TGTGCCAGTAGTCCGCCGGACAGGGAGAGCTATGGCTACACCTTC. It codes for CASSPPDRESYGYTF.

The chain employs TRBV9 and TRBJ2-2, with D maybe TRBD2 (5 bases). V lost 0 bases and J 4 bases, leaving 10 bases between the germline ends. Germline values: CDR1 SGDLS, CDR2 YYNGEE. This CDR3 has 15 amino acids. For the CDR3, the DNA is TGTGCCAGCAGCGTAGACGACTACCTCACCGGGGAGCTGTTTTTT. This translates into CASSVDDYLTGELFF.

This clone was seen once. As DNA, the CDR3 is TGTGCCAGCAGTGATCGGGGTCTCGATGGCTACACCTTC. Translated: CASSDRGLDGYTF. This chain links TRBV6-1 with TRBJ1-2; D not certain. V was shortened by 3 bases and J by 6 bases, with 11 bases between the two germline ends. Looked up from germline, CDR1 is MNHNS and CDR2 is SASEGT. The CDR3 consists of 13 residues.

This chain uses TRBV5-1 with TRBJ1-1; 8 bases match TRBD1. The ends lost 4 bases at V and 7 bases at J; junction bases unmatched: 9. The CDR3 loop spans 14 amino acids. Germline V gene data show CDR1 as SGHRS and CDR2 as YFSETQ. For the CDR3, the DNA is TGCGCCAGCAGCCTTAATACAGGGGGAAATGAAGCTTTCTTT. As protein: CASSLNTGGNEAFF.

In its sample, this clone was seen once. CDR3 nucleotide sequence: TGCAGCGTGGATAAGACAGATTTTGTTGGCTACACCTTC. Protein product: CSVDKTDFVGYTF. The chain recombines TRBV29-1 with TRBJ1-2, with D possibly being TRBD1 (5 bases). The ends were cut back, 6 bases at V and 7 bases at J, with 18 bases in the middle. The V gene's germline CDR1 is SQVTM and CDR2 ANQGSEA. CDR3 length equals 13 residues.

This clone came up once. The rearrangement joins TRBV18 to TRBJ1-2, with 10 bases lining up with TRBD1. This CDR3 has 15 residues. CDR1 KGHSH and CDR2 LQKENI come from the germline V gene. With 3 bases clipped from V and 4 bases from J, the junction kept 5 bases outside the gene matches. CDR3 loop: CASSPPGQGFYGYTF. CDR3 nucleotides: TGTGCCAGCTCACCCCCGGGACAGGGGTTCTATGGCTACACCTTC.

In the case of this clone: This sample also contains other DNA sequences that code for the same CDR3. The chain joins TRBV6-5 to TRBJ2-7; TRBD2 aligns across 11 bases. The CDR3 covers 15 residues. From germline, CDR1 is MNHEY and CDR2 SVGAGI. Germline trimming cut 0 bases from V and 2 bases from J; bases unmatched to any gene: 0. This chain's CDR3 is CASSYSSGGAYEQYF. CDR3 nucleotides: TGTGCCAGCAGTTACTCTAGCGGGGGGGCCTACGAGCAGTACTTC.

The CDR3 bases are TGTGCCAGCAGCCCAGCAGACAGGGCTGACACTGAAGCTTTCTTT. This sequence encodes CASSPADRADTEAFF. The V gene is TRBV11-1, the J gene TRBJ1-1; 7 bases fit TRBD1. Per germline, CDR1 SGHAT and CDR2 FQDESV (reference sequence). Germline trimming cut 5 bases from V and 3 bases from J; bases unmatched to any gene: 9. The CDR3 has 15 amino acids.

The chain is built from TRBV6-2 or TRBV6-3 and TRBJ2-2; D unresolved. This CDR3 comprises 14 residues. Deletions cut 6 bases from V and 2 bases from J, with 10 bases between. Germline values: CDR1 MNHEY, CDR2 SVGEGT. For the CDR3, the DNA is TGTGCCAGCAGACCTACAGAAAACACCGGGGAGCTGTTTTTT. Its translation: CASRPTENTGELFF.

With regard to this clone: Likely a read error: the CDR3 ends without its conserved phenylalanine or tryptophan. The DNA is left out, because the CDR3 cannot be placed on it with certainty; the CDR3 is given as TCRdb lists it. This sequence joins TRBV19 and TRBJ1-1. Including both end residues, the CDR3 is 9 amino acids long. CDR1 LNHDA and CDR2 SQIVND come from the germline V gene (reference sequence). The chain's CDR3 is CASSIGPGR.

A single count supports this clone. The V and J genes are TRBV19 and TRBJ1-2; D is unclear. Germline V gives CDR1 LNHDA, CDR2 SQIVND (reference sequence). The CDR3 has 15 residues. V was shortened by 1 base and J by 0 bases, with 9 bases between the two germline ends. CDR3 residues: CASSIGSGPNYGYTF. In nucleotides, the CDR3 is TGTGCCAGTAGTATAGGATCAGGTCCTAACTATGGCTACACCTTC.

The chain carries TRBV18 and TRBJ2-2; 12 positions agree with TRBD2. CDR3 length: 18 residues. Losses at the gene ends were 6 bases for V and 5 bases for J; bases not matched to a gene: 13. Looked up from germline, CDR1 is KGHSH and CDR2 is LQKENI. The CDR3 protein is CASSRSLAGGMTTGELFF. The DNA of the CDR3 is TGTGCCAGCTCGCGCTCACTAGCGGGAGGAATGACTACCGGGGAGCTGTTTTTT.

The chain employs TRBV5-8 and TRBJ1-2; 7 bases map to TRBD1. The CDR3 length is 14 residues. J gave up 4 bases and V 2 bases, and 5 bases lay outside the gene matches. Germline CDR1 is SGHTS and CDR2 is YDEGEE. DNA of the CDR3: TGTGCCAGCAGCTTTGGGACAGCACTCTATGGCTACACCTTC. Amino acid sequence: CASSFGTALYGYTF.